Reported below is one T cell receptor (beta chain). Sequencing was performed with immunoSEQ multiplex PCR; in TCRdb, only in-frame clones are kept and a portion is missing. The sample yields more than 35,000 clones, around 90% seen once. There are 14 residues in the CDR3. CDR1 and CDR2 from the germline V gene are MGHRA and YSYEKL. After removal of 4 bases from V and 9 bases from J, the junction contained 6 bases not matched to a gene. The sample comes from a study of T cell changes during pregnancy in multiple sclerosis. The sequenced sample was CD4+ T cells from peripheral blood mononuclear cells, obtained in the second trimester of pregnancy. V usage is TRBV4-1 and J usage is TRBJ2-1, with 10 bases fitting TRBD2. The TCR was taken from a female donor with multiple sclerosis, enrolled in a pregnancy study. The CDR3 DNA sequence: TGCGCCAGCAGCCTCAAAGTAGCGGGAGGTGAGCAGTTCTTC. Protein product: CASSLKVAGGEQFF.